This entry features one T cell receptor beta chain sequence. Its antigen is not known. At one boundary the junction diverges from the germline segment, which might be a read error. The CDR3 contains 15 residues. Germline V CDR1 and CDR2: MNHEY, SVGAGI. TCR beta VDJ and CDR3 were profiled, and genomic DNA was the template. MiXCR was run by TCRdb on the reads, yielding one entry per CDR3 protein. The sample has under 200,000 distinct CDR3 sequences, around 60% seen once; the top ten hold under 50%. This record comes from a study of CD8+CD57+ T cells in acquired aplastic anemia. On the study more broadly: CD4+ and CD8+ cells, once sorted, gave DNA averaging roughly 3 ug. Healthy-donor CD4+ cells averaged about 11 million reads.

Study-wide results and limits: Patients and controls shared twenty-nine CD8+ CDR3 sequences.

The V gene is TRBV6-5, the J gene TRBJ1-5; possible D gene TRBD1, 6 bases. Sequenced input: sorted CD4+, CD8+, or CD8+CD57+ T cells (not recorded which) from PBMCs. This receptor was obtained from a human donor in good health. CDR3 DNA sequence: TGTGCCACCAGTGACGGGGACCAGGGGATTCAGCCCCAGCATTTT. This codes for CATSDGDQGIQPQHF.